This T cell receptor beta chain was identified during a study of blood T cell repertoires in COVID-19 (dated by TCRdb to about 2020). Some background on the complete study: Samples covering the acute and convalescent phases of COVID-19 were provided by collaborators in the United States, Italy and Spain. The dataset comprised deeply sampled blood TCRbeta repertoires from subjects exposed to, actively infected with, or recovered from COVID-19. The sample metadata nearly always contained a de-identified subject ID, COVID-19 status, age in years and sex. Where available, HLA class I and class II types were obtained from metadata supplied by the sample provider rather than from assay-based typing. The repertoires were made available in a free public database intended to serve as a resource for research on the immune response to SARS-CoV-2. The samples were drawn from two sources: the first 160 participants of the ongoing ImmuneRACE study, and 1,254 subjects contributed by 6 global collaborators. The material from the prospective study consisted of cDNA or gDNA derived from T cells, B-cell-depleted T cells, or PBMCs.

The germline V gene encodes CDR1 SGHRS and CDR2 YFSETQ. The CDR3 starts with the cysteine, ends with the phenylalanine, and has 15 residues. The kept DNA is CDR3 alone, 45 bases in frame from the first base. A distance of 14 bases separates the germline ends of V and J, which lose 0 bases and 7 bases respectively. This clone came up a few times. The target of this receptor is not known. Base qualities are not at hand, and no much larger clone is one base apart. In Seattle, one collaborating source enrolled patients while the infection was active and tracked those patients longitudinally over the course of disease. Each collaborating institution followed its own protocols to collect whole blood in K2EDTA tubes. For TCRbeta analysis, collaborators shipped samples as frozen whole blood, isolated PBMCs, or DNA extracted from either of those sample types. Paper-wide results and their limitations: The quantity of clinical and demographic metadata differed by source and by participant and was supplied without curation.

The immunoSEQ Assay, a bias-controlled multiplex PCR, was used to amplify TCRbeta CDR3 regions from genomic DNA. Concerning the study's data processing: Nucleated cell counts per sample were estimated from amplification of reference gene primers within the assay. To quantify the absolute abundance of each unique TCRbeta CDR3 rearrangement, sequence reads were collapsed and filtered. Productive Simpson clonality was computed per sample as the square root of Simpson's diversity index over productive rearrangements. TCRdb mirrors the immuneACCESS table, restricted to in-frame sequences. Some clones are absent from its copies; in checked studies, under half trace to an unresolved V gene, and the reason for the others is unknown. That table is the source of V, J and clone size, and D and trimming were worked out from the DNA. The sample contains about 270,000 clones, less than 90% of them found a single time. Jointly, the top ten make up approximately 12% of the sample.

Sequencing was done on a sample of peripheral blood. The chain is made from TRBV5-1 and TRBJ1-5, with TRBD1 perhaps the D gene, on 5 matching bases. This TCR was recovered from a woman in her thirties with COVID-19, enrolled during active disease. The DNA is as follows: TGCGCCAGCAGCTTGGTTTCAGGGCGGCAACAGCCCCAGCATTTT. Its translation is CASSLVSGRQQPQHF.